The 30 T cell receptor beta chains listed next were all sequenced from one sample in a study of OX40 agonist ivuxolimab in advanced cancers. The method was immunoSEQ multiplex PCR; TCRdb's version includes in-frame clones alone and lacks a portion of them. The top ten hold approximately 1.7% of the sample, which has 83,000 or so clones, 84% seen once. Sequenced material: CD4+ or CD8+ T cells sorted from blood, taken in a trial of the OX40 agonist ivuxolimab. Receptor source: an adult with an advanced solid tumor such as melanoma, head and neck, liver or kidney cancer.

This chain joins TRBV9 and TRBJ2-5; D is unresolved. The length of the CDR3 is 15 residues. The germline V gene encodes CDR1 SGDLS and CDR2 YYNGEE. V lost 4 bases to trimming and J lost 0 bases, with 13 bases between them. CDR3 amino acids: CASSPRPMYQETQYF. CDR3 bases: TGTGCCAGCAGCCCAAGACCGATGTACCAAGAGACCCAGTACTTC. Together with reference TRBV9 and TRBJ2-5, the CDR3 gives the full variable domain: DSGVTQTPKHLITATGQRVTLRCSPRSGDLSVYWYQQSLDQGLQFLIQYYNGEERAKGNILERFSAQQFPDLHSELNLSSLELGDSALYFCASSPRPMYQETQYFGPGTRLLVL.

The gene calls are TRBV7-9 and TRBJ2-3, with 10 bases matching TRBD1. Germline V gene sequence: CDR1 SEHNR, CDR2 FQNEAQ (reference sequence). The V gene end was trimmed by 5 bases and the J gene end by 3 bases; junction bases not matched to a gene: 8. This CDR3 spans 16 amino acids. The CDR3 reads CASSPRGDRGTDTQYF. The CDR3 nucleotides are TGTGCCAGCAGCCCAAGAGGGGACAGGGGAACAGATACGCAGTATTTT.

This rearrangement joins TRBV29-1 to TRBJ1-3; D gene uncertain. The ends were cut back, 0 bases at V and 0 bases at J, with 3 bases in the middle. The CDR3 length is 13 residues. Per the germline V gene, CDR1 is SQVTM and CDR2 is ANQGSEA. CDR3 region: CSVEESSGNTIYF. The DNA of the CDR3 is TGCAGCGTTGAAGAGAGCTCTGGAAACACCATATATTTT.

J is TRBJ1-1 and V is TRBV6-1; the D gene is possibly TRBD1 (5 bases). This CDR3 contains 13 residues. Germline V lookup: CDR1 MNHNS, CDR2 SASEGT. V lost 4 bases and J lost 1, with 7 bases in between. The CDR3 nucleotides are TGTGCCAGCAGTGTGGGGGGGAACACTGAAGCTTTCTTT. This codes for CASSVGGNTEAFF.

V gene TRBV11-2 combines with J gene TRBJ2-5; D gene unclear. Per germline, CDR1 SGHAT and CDR2 FQNNGV. Trimming removed 0 bases at V and 5 bases at J, with 4 bases between. The CDR3 length is 12 residues. The CDR3 is CASSLERETQYF. The CDR3 coding sequence is TGTGCCAGCAGCTTAGAAAGGGAGACCCAGTACTTC.

This sequence joins TRBV9 and TRBJ1-2; 11 bases line up with TRBD1. The CDR3 sequence is 15 residues long. Germline CDR1 and CDR2: SGDLS and YYNGEE. The J segment lost 8 bases and the V segment lost 0 bases, leaving 6 bases of the junction unmatched. CDR3 nucleotides: TGTGCCAGCAGCGTAGATGGACAGGGGGCGCGCGGCTACACCTTC. As protein: CASSVDGQGARGYTF.

The J gene is TRBJ1-2, the V gene TRBV28; 7 bases are a match to TRBD1. V was pared by 5 bases and J by 3 bases, with 12 bases of the junction left unmatched. Germline CDR1 and CDR2: MDHEN and SYDVKM. This CDR3 spans 16 amino acids. In DNA, the CDR3 is TGTGCCAGCAGTGGGCTAGACAGGGCCGGCCACTATGGCTACACCTTC. Amino acids: CASSGLDRAGHYGYTF.

The chain joins TRBV5-5 to TRBJ2-1, with TRBD1 matching over 10 bases. The CDR3 is 16 amino acids. Trimming cost V 7 bases and J 7 bases; bases outside gene matches: 14. Per the germline V gene, CDR1 is SGHKS and CDR2 is YYEKEE (reference sequence). Here the CDR3 reads CASCQGVGQGMNEQFF. In DNA form, the CDR3 reads TGTGCCAGCTGCCAAGGGGTGGGACAGGGGATGAATGAGCAGTTCTTC. Supplemented by reference TRBV5-5 and TRBJ2-1, the full variable domain reads DAGVTQSPTHLIKTRGQQVTLRCSPISGHKSVSWYQQVLGQGPQFIFQYYEKEERGRGNFPDRFSARQFPNYSSELNVNALLLGDSALYLCASCQGVGQGMNEQFFGPGTRLTVL.

V is TRBV30 and J is TRBJ1-2, with D possibly matching TRBD1 (5 bases). Germline assignment: CDR1 GTSNPN and CDR2 SVGIG (reference sequence). The CDR3 has 13 amino acids. Trimming removed 3 bases from V and 0 bases from J, with 8 bases in between. The CDR3 region has the DNA TGTGCCTGGAGCCGGACATCTAACTATGGCTACACCTTC. The encoded protein is CAWSRTSNYGYTF.

The chain couples TRBV27 to TRBJ2-5; D tentatively fits TRBD1 or TRBD2 (6 bases each). Germline assignment: CDR1 MNHEY and CDR2 SMNVEV (reference sequence). The ends were cut back, 10 bases at V and 2 bases at J, with 14 bases in the middle. The CDR3 extends over 13 amino acids. The CDR3 here is CANDRTKQETQYF. The DNA for the CDR3 is TGTGCCAATGACAGGACTAAACAAGAGACCCAGTACTTC.

This sequence joins TRBV5-8 and TRBJ2-2; the D is unclear. V was clipped by 2 bases and J by 6 bases, with 20 bases between them. CDR3 length equals 17 residues. Germline-derived CDR1 and CDR2 are SGHTS and YDEGEE. CDR3 bases: TGTGCCAGCAGCTTACCTCTACACGGGTTGGACCCCGGGGAGCTGTTTTTT. Its protein is CASSLPLHGLDPGELFF. The whole variable domain, remainder taken from reference TRBV5-8 and TRBJ2-2, is EAGVTQSPTHLIKTRGQQATLRCSPISGHTSVYWYQQALGLGLQFLLWYDEGEERNRGNFPPRFSGRQFPNYSSELNVNALELEDSALYLCASSLPLHGLDPGELFFGEGSRLTVL.

The chain's CDR3 is CASSLVPPVGQPQHF. CDR3 sequence (DNA): TGCGCCAGCAGCTTGGTTCCCCCCGTTGGTCAGCCCCAGCATTTT. The V call is TRBV5-1, the J call TRBJ1-5; D ambiguous. V lost 0 bases to trimming and J lost 6 bases, with 13 bases between them. The CDR3 runs to 15 residues. The germline CDR1 and CDR2 sequences are SGHRS and YFSETQ.

V usage is TRBV5-4 and J usage is TRBJ2-5; 8 nucleotides match TRBD2. This CDR3 is 15 amino acids long. Per the germline V gene, CDR1 is SGHNT and CDR2 is YYREEE (reference sequence). The ends lost 2 bases at V and 5 bases at J; junction bases unmatched: 8. The CDR3 nucleotides read TGTGCCAGCAGCTTAGAAGCGGGGGTCCGGGAGACCCAGTACTTC. Protein: CASSLEAGVRETQYF. The full variable domain, with the rest looked up from reference TRBV5-4 and TRBJ2-5, is ETGVTQSPTHLIKTRGQQVTLRCSSQSGHNTVSWYQQALGQGPQFIFQYYREEENGRGNFPPRFSGLQFPNYSSELNVNALELDDSALYLCASSLEAGVRETQYFGPGTRLLVL.

The gene calls are TRBV19 and TRBJ1-5; TRBD1 agrees at 7 bases. Trimming cost V 7 bases and J 3 bases; bases outside gene matches: 9. The CDR3 is 15 residues long. Germline V gene data show CDR1 as LNHDA and CDR2 as SQIVND (reference sequence). CDR3 DNA: TGTGCCAGTACCAAATCCGGGACAGTCAATCAGCCCCAGCATTTT. Its translation is CASTKSGTVNQPQHF.

V and J are TRBV5-1 and TRBJ2-3, with D maybe TRBD2 (7 bases). This CDR3 has 17 amino acids. V was clipped by 1 base and J by 1 base, with 16 bases between them. Germline CDR1 and CDR2: SGHRS and YFSETQ. The CDR3 nucleotides are TGCGCCAGCAGCTTGCAGGGGCGGGGGTTAGGCACAGATACGCAGTATTTT. Amino acid sequence: CASSLQGRGLGTDTQYF.

V usage is TRBV30 and J usage is TRBJ1-4; maybe TRBD1 (5 bases). The CDR3 totals 15 residues. V was pared by 2 bases and J by 7 bases, with 17 bases between. CDR1 and CDR2 (germline): GTSNPN, SVGIG (reference sequence). The CDR3 DNA is TGTGCCTGGAGTACCGGGACCTATTTGACTGAAAAACTGTTTTTT. Translation: CAWSTGTYLTEKLFF.

This chain uses TRBV28 with TRBJ2-7; D remains ambiguous. CDR1 is MDHEN and CDR2 is SYDVKM in the germline V gene. V was pared by 6 bases and J by 3 bases, with 12 bases between. The CDR3 covers 13 residues. The CDR3 spells CASSEPLLYEQYF. DNA for the CDR3: TGTGCCAGCAGCGAACCGCTGCTCTACGAGCAGTACTTC.

This chain uses TRBV18 with TRBJ2-7; the D is unclear. CDR1 and CDR2 (germline): KGHSH, LQKENI. Trimming pared 2 bases from V and 7 bases from J, leaving 12 bases between. CDR3 length equals 13 residues. CDR3 nucleotide sequence: TGTGCCAGCTCACCAGAACAGTGGAGTGAGCAGTACTTC. Protein: CASSPEQWSEQYF.

Only one count was recorded for this clone. The J gene is TRBJ2-1, the V gene TRBV18; 7 positions match TRBD2. V was clipped by 3 bases and J by 4 bases; unmatched bases: 9. Germline values: CDR1 KGHSH, CDR2 LQKENI. The CDR3 runs to 16 residues. As DNA, the CDR3 is TGTGCCAGCTCACCGGGGCTAGCGGAGGGATACAATGAGCAGTTCTTC. This codes for CASSPGLAEGYNEQFF.

The chain links TRBV29-1 to TRBJ2-5; perhaps TRBD1 as D (5 bases). Trimming took off 2 bases at V and 6 bases at J, with 16 bases between the two ends. Germline V gives CDR1 SQVTM, CDR2 ANQGSEA. The CDR3 spans 14 residues. The CDR3 DNA reads TGCAGCGTTGAATTTTATTCAGGGCGTCAGACCCAGTACTTC. This gives the protein CSVEFYSGRQTQYF.

V gene TRBV29-1 combines with J gene TRBJ1-6; D is undetermined. This CDR3 has 13 amino acids. Trimming removed 5 bases from V and 8 bases from J, with 13 bases in between. Per germline, CDR1 SQVTM and CDR2 ANQGSEA. This CDR3 is CSVSGQRDSPLHF. Here the CDR3 DNA reads TGCAGCGTTTCGGGCCAGAGGGATTCACCCCTCCACTTT.

The J gene is TRBJ2-3, the V gene TRBV5-1; 10 positions agree with TRBD2. CDR1 and CDR2 from the germline V gene are SGHRS and YFSETQ. Losses at the gene ends were 0 bases for V and 2 bases for J; bases not matched to a gene: 6. CDR3 length: 17 residues. CDR3 DNA: TGCGCCAGCAGCTTGGGTCTAGCGGGGGCCTTCACAGATACGCAGTATTTT. This encodes CASSLGLAGAFTDTQYF.

This CDR3 is CASSLSSQGASGYTF. CDR3 DNA sequence: TGTGCCAGCAGTTTATCAAGCCAGGGGGCCTCTGGCTACACCTTC. The chain employs TRBV27 and TRBJ1-2, with 8 bases fitting TRBD1. Trimming removed 0 bases from V and 7 bases from J; junction bases left unmatched: 7. CDR3 length: 15 amino acids. Per the germline V gene, CDR1 is MNHEY and CDR2 is SMNVEV (reference sequence).

The gene calls are TRBV4-3 and TRBJ1-6; D gene unclear. Looked up from germline, CDR1 is LGHNA and CDR2 is YSLEER. V lost 0 bases, J lost 4 bases, and 10 bases lay in between. The CDR3 length is 16 residues. CDR3 DNA: TGCGCCAGCAGCCAAGAGTGGTCGGCATATAATTCACCCCTCCACTTT. Protein product: CASSQEWSAYNSPLHF.

The V call is TRBV18, the J call TRBJ1-1, with D maybe TRBD1 (6 bases). CDR1 and CDR2 from the germline V gene are KGHSH and LQKENI. Trimming pared 2 bases from V and 5 bases from J, leaving 9 bases between. This CDR3 has 13 residues. The chain's CDR3 is CASSPRQETEAFF. CDR3 coding DNA: TGTGCCAGCTCACCAAGACAGGAGACTGAAGCTTTCTTT. Complete variable domain (other parts from reference TRBV18 and TRBJ1-1): NAGVMQNPRHLVRRRGQEARLRCSPMKGHSHVYWYRQLPEEGLKFMVYLQKENIIDESGMPKERFSAEFPKEGPSILRIQQVVRGDSAAYFCASSPRQETEAFFGQGTRLTVV.

This clone showed up just once. V is TRBV7-2 and J is TRBJ2-7; 7 bases map to TRBD1. With V trimmed by 5 bases and J by 4 bases, 8 bases remained unmatched. The CDR3 runs 14 residues. Germline CDR1 SGHTA, CDR2 FQGNSA. This CDR3 reads CASSRRGGPYEQYF. CDR3 in DNA: TGTGCCAGCAGCCGAAGAGGGGGCCCTTACGAGCAGTACTTC.

The table lists this clone with a count of one. The chain uses TRBV7-9 and TRBJ1-3; D is unclear. Germline loops: CDR1 SEHNR, CDR2 FQNEAQ (reference sequence). The CDR3 length is 18 residues. V was shortened by 5 bases and J by 0 bases, with 20 bases between the two germline ends. The CDR3 reads CASSVAFITSDSGNTIYF. The CDR3 DNA reads as TGTGCCAGCAGCGTCGCTTTCATAACGTCGGACTCTGGAAACACCATATATTTT.

The chain uses TRBV7-9 and TRBJ2-2; D is perhaps TRBD1 (6 bases). This CDR3 is 19 amino acids long. Germline-derived CDR1 and CDR2 are SEHNR and FQNEAQ (reference sequence). The V end lost 2 bases, the J end lost 0 bases, and 19 bases lay between the germline ends. CDR3 residues: CASSLSSPGQLSNTGELFF. CDR3 nucleotides: TGTGCCAGCAGCTTATCCTCACCCGGACAGTTATCGAACACCGGGGAGCTGTTTTTT.

The rearrangement joins TRBV28 to TRBJ2-7, with TRBD2 matching 9 bases. V trimming: 5 bases; J trimming: 6 bases; junction bases outside the gene matches: 8. The CDR3 consists of 14 residues. CDR1 is MDHEN and CDR2 is SYDVKM in the germline V gene. The DNA for the CDR3 is TGTGCCAGCAGTGTAGCGGGGGCCCCCCGCGAGCAGTACTTC. This encodes CASSVAGAPREQYF.

The V and J genes are TRBV7-6 and TRBJ2-7; D remains ambiguous. The CDR3 is 15 amino acids. Germline lookup yields CDR1 SGHVS and CDR2 FNYEAQ. V was shortened by 1 base and J by 3 bases, with 13 bases between the two germline ends. CDR3: CASSLEADGDYEQYF. The DNA for the CDR3 is TGTGCCAGCAGCTTAGAGGCGGACGGAGACTACGAGCAGTACTTC.